This TCR beta chain was sequenced for a study of control samples from healthy donors and cancer patients. The CDR3 loop spans 16 amino acids. Looked up from germline, CDR1 is ENHRY and CDR2 is SYGVKD. Unmatched junction bases numbered 5, after V lost 2 bases and J lost 3 bases. TCRdb keeps only in-frame clones here, not all; method: immunoSEQ multiplex PCR. Of 150,000 or so clones detected, around 88% appear once; the ten largest clones hold nearly 5%. Source material: blood. The chain uses TRBV10-3 and TRBJ2-3; 10 positions agree with TRBD2. This clonotype was sampled from a woman aged 30 to 39 in good health. The CDR3 sequence is CAISETGTSETDTQYF. DNA of the CDR3: TGTGCCATCAGTGAGACCGGGACTAGCGAAACAGATACGCAGTATTTT.